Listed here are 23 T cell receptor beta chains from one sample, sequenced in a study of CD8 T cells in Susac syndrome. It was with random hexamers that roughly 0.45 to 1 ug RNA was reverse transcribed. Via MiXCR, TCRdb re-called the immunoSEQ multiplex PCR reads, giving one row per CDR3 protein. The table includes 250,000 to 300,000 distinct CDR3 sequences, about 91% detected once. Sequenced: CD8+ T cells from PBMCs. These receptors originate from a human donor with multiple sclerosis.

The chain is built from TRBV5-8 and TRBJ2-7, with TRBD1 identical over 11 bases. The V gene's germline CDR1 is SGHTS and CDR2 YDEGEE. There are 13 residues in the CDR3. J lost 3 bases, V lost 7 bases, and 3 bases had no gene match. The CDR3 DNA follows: TGTGCCAGCGGGACAGGGGGACACTACGAGCAGTACTTC. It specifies CASGTGGHYEQYF. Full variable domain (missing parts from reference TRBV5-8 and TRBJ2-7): EAGVTQSPTHLIKTRGQQATLRCSPISGHTSVYWYQQALGLGLQFLLWYDEGEERNRGNFPPRFSGRQFPNYSSELNVNALELEDSALYLCASGTGGHYEQYFGPGTRLTVT.

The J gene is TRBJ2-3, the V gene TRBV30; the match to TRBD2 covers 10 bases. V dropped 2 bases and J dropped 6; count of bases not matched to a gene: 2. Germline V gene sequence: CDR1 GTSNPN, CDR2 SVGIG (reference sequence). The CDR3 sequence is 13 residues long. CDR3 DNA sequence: TGTGCCTGGAGTAGCGGGAGGGGGGATACGCAGTATTTT. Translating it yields CAWSSGRGDTQYF.

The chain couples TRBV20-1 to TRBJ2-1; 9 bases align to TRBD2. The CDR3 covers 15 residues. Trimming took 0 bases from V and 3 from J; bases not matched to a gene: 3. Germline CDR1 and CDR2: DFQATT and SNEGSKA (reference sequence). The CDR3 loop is CSARDRLAVYNEQFF. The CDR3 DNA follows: TGCAGTGCTAGAGACAGACTAGCGGTCTACAATGAGCAGTTCTTC.

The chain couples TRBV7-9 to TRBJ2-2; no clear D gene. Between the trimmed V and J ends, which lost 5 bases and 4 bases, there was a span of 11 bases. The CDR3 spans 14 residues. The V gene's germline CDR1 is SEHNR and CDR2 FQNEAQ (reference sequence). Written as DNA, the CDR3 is TGTGCCAGCAGCGCCGGGCTCCTCACCGGGGAGCTGTTTTTT. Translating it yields CASSAGLLTGELFF.

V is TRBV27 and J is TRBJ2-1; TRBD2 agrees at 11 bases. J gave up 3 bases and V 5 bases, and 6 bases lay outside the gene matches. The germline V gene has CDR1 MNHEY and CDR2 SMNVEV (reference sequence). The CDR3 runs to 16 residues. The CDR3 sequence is CASSPIAGGLYNEQFF. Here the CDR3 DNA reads TGTGCCAGCAGTCCAATAGCGGGGGGGCTCTACAATGAGCAGTTCTTC.

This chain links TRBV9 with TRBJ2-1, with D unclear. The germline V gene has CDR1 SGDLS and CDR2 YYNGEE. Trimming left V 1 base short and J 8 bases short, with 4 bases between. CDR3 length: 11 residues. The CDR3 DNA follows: TGTGCCAGCAGCGTAAAAGATGAGCAGTTCTTC. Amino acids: CASSVKDEQFF.

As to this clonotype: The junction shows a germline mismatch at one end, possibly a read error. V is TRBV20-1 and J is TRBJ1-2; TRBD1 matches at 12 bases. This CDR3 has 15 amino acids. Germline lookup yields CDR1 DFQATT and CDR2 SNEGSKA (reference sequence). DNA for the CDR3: TGCAGTGCCAGAGACCGGGACAGGGGGCCCTATGGCTACACCTTC. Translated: CSARDRDRGPYGYTF.

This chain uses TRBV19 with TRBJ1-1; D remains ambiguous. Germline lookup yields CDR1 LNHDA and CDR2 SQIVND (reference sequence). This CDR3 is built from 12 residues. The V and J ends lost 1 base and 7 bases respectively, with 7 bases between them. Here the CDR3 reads CASSIGTNEAFF. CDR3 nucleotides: TGTGCCAGTAGTATAGGGACCAATGAAGCTTTCTTT.

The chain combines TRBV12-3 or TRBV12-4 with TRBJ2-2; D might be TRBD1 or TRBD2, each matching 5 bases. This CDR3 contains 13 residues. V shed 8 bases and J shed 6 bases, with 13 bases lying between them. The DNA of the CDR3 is TGTGCCAGCGGGGGATTCAGTCCCGGGGAGCTGTTTTTT. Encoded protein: CASGGFSPGELFF.

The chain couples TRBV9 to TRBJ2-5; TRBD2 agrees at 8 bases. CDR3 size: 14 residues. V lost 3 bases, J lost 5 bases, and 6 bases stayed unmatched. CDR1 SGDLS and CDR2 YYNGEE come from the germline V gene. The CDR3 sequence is CASSGGGIMETQYF. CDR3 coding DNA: TGTGCCAGCAGCGGCGGGGGGATAATGGAGACCCAGTACTTC.

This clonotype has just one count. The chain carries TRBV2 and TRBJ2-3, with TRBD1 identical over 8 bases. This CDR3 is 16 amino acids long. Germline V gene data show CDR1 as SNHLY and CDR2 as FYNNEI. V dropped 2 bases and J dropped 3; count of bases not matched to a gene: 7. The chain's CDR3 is CASSERAGGLTDTQYF. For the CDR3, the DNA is TGTGCCAGCAGTGAAAGGGCAGGGGGCTTGACAGATACGCAGTATTTT.

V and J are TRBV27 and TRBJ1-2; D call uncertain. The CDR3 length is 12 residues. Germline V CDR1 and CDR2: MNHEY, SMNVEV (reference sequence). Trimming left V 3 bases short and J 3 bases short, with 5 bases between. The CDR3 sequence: CASSFGDYGYTF. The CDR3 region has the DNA TGTGCCAGCAGTTTCGGGGACTATGGCTACACCTTC.

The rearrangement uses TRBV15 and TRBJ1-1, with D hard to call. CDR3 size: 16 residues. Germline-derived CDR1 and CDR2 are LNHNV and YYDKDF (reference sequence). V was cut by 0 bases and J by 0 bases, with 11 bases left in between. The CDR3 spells CATSRDWRQMNTEAFF. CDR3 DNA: TGTGCCACCAGCAGAGATTGGCGGCAAATGAACACTGAAGCTTTCTTT.

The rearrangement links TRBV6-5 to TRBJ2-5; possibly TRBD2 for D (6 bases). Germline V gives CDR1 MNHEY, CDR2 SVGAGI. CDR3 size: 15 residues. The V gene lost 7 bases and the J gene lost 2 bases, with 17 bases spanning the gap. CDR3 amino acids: CASNQRWGEQETQYF. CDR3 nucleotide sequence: TGTGCCAGCAATCAAAGGTGGGGGGAACAAGAGACCCAGTACTTC.

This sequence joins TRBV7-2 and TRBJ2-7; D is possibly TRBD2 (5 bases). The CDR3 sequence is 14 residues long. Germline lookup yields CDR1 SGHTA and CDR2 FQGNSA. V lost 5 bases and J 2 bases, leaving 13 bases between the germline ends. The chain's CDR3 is CASSLGGFAYEQYF. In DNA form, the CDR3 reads TGTGCCAGCAGCCTAGGAGGCTTTGCCTACGAGCAGTACTTC. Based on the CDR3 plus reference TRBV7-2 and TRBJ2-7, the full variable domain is GAGVSQSPSNKVTEKGKDVELRCDPISGHTALYWYRQSLGQGLEFLIYFQGNSAPDKSGLPSDRFSAERTGGSVSTLTIQRTQQEDSAVYLCASSLGGFAYEQYFGPGTRLTVT.

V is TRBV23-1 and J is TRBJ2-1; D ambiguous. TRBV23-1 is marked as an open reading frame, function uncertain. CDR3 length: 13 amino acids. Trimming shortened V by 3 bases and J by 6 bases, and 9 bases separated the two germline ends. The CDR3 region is CASSQKWGNEQFF. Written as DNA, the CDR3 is TGCGCCAGCAGTCAGAAGTGGGGCAATGAGCAGTTCTTC.

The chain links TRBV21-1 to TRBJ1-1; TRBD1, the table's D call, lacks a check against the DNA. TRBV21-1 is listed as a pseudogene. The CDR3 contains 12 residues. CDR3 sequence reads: CASSTMDGGAFF. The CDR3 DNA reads TGTGCCAGCAGCACAATGGACGGGGGGGCTTTCTTT.

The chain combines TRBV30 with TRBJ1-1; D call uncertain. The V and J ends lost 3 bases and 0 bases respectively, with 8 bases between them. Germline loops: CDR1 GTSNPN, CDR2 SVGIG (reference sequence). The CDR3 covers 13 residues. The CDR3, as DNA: TGTGCCTGGAGCCGACCCGTGAACACTGAAGCTTTCTTT. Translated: CAWSRPVNTEAFF.

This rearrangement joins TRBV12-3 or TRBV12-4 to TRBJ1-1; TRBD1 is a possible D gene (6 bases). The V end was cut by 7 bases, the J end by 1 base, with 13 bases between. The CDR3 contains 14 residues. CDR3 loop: CASTLRGANTEAFF. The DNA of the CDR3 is TGTGCCAGCACTCTCCGGGGGGCGAACACTGAAGCTTTCTTT.

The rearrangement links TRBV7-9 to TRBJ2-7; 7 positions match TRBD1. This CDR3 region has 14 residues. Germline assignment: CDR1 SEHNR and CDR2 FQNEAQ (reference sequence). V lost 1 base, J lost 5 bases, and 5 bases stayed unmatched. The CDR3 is CASSLVVGGDEQYF. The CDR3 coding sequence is TGTGCCAGCAGCTTAGTTGTAGGGGGCGACGAGCAGTACTTC.

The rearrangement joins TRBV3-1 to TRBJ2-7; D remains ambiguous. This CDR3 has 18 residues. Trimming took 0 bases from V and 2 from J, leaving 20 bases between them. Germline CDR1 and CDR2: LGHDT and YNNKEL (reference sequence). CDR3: CASSQERSTASVTYEQYF. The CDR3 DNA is TGTGCCAGCAGCCAAGAAAGGTCTACAGCCTCAGTAACCTACGAGCAGTACTTC.

The CDR3 region is CASSLWSSGNPETQYF. The CDR3 DNA is TGTGCCAGCAGTTTATGGTCTAGCGGGAACCCGGAGACCCAGTACTTC. The V and J genes are TRBV27 and TRBJ2-5, with 9 bases lining up with TRBD2. CDR1 and CDR2 from the germline V gene are MNHEY and SMNVEV (reference sequence). Unmatched junction bases numbered 8, after V lost 1 base and J lost 5 bases. The CDR3 loop spans 16 amino acids.

CDR3 DNA: TGTGCCAGCAGCCAAGAATTTCCTGGGTACTCCTACGAGCAGTACTTC. Encoded protein: CASSQEFPGYSYEQYF. The chain employs TRBV3-1 and TRBJ2-7, with no clear D. The CDR3 spans 16 residues. The V end was cut by 0 bases, the J end by 0 bases, with 12 bases between. The germline gives CDR1 LGHDT, CDR2 YNNKEL (reference sequence).